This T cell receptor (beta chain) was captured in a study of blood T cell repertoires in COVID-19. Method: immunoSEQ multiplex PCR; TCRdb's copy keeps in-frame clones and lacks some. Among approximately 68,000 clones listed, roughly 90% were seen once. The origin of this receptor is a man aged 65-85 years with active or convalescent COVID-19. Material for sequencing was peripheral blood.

The CDR3 spells CASSSPGRVQEKYF. In DNA form, the CDR3 reads TGTGCCAGCAGTTCCCCAGGCAGGGTTCAGGAGAAGTACTTC. The chain uses TRBV28 and TRBJ2-4, with a possible D match to TRBD1 (5 bases). The CDR3 sequence is 14 residues long. V was cut by 4 bases and J by 14 bases, with 21 bases left in between. CDR1 is MDHEN and CDR2 is SYDVKM in the germline V gene.